The sequence of this T cell receptor beta chain was determined in a study of Ad26.COV2.S vaccination and SARS-CoV-2 variants. Treatment in this sample: roughly 18 received Ad26.COV2.S at low or high dose, single or two shots; about 5 received placebo; per-sample allocation not given. Sampling happened 63 days after the first vaccine or placebo injection. In the case of this clone: Its target is unknown.

Here immunoSEQ multiplex PCR was the method, and the copy in TCRdb shows in-frame clones only, minus some. This repertoire shows 510,000 or so clones, roughly 89% found once; its top ten account for roughly 13%. Whole-study results and caveats: Measurements of TCR breadth and depth may have given underestimates of the total T cell responses.

The V gene's germline CDR1 is SGHDT and CDR2 YYEEEE. V shed 3 bases, J shed 11 bases, and the junction held 4 bases outside the gene matches. The CDR3 extends over 11 amino acids. This chain uses TRBV5-6 with TRBJ1-1; 7 bases align to TRBD1. The clonotype originates from a person aged 18-60 years who received the Ad26.COV2.S COVID-19 vaccine or a placebo. Specimen: peripheral blood, collected in a trial of Ad26.COV2.S vaccine versus placebo. The CDR3 DNA is TGTGCCAGCAGCTCCGGGACAGCGGCTTTCTTT. Residues: CASSSGTAAFF.